This TCR beta chain was identified during a study of T cell changes during pregnancy in multiple sclerosis. This CDR3 region has 12 residues. V was pared by 6 bases and J by 9 bases, with 7 bases of the junction left unmatched. Germline CDR1 is MRHNA and CDR2 is SNTAGT. TCRdb keeps only in-frame clones here, not all; method: immunoSEQ multiplex PCR. The sample carries approximately 54,000 clones, 75% to 95% recorded once. The sample here was peripheral blood, taken after pregnancy. The source of this sequence is a female donor in good health, enrolled as a control in a pregnancy study. The V gene is TRBV6-4, the J gene TRBJ1-1; 7 nucleotides match TRBD1. The CDR3 region is CASRAARGKAFF. The CDR3 DNA reads as TGTGCCAGCAGGGCAGCCAGGGGGAAAGCTTTCTTT.